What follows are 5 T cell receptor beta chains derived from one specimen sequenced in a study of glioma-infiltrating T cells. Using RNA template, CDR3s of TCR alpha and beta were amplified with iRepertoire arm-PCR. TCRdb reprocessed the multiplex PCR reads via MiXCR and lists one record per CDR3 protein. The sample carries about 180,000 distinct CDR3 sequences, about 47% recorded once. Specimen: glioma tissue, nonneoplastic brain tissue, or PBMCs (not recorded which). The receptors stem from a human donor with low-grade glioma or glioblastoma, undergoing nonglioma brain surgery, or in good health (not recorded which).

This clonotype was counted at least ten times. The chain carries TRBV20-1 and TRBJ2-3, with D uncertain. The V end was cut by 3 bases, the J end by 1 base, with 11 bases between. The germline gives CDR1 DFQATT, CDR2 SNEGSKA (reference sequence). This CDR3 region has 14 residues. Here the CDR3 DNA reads TGCAGTGCTAGGGCAGGATGGGGCACAGATACGCAGTATTTT. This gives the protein CSARAGWGTDTQYF.

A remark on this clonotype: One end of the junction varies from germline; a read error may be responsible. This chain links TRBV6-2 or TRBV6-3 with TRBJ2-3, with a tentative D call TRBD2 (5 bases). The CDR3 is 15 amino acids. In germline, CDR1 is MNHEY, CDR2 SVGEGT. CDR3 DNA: TGTGCCAGAAGTTACTCCAGCGGAAACACAGATACTCAGTATTTT. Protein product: CARSYSSGNTDTQYF.

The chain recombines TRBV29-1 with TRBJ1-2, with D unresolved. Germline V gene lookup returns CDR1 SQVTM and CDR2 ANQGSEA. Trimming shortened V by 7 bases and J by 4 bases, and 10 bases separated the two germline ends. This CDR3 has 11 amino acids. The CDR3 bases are TGCAGCGATTGGGGAGGCTATGGCTACACCTTC. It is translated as CSDWGGYGYTF. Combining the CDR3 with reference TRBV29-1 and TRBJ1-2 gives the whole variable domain SAVISQKPSRDICQRGTSLTIQCQVDSQVTMMFWYRQQPGQSLTLIATANQGSEATYESGFVIDKFPISRPNLTFSTLTVSNMSPEDSSIYLCSDWGGYGYTFGSGTRLTVV.

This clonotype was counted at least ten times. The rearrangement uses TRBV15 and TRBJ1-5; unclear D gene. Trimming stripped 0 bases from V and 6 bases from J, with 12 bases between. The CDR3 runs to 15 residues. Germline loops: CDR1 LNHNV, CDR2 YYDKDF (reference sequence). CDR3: CATSRDLAQVQPQHF. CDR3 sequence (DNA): TGTGCCACCAGCAGAGATCTTGCGCAGGTTCAGCCCCAGCATTTT.

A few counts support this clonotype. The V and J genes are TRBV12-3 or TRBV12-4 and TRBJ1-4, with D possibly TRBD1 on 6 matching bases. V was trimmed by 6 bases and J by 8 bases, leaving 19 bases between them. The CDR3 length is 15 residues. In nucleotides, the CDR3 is TGTGCCAGCAGCCCACAGGGCCCTGGAGGGGAAAAACTGTTTTTT. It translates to CASSPQGPGGEKLFF.